The 29 T cell receptor beta chains reported below all come from one sample, sequenced in a study of tumor-infiltrating lymphocytes in primary liver carcinoma. With around 520 ng total RNA as template and a constant-region primer, TCR beta cDNA was made. Generation of the TCR beta libraries relied on three nested multiplex PCR rounds using slightly modified ARM-PCR. Investigators reported that the first two PCR rounds, at around 11 cycles each, used TRBV1-TRBV30 forward primers with a C-beta reverse primer. MiXCR was run by TCRdb on the multiplex PCR reads, yielding one entry per CDR3 protein. The sample has some 110,000 distinct CDR3 sequences, around 84% seen once. From around 20-30 mg of unsorted bulk tissue, DNA and RNA were co-extracted together. Sequenced sample: liver tumor tissue from sampling region 3. The subset was: tumor region T3, left-lateral pole. All receptors derive from a man between 40 and 49 years old with primary liver carcinoma and hepatitis B virus infection.

Details on this clonotype: The junction and the germline gene differ at one end; a read error may be behind it. The chain recombines TRBV11-2 with TRBJ2-7; 10 positions agree with TRBD2. The length of the CDR3 is 20 residues. Germline assignment: CDR1 SGHAT and CDR2 FQNNGV. The CDR3 protein is CASSLRQGRTSGLSSYEQYF. The CDR3 nucleotides read TGTGCCAGTAGCTTGAGGCAGGGGAGGACTAGCGGACTCAGCTCCTACGAGCAGTACTTC.

About this clonotype: The junction departs from the called germline gene at one end, perhaps through a read error. The CDR3 nucleotides read TGTGCCAGCAGCTGTGGTTGGACTAATGGAAAACTGTATTTT. Translation: CASSCGWTNGKLYF. The V and J genes are TRBV6-5 and TRBJ1-4; no definite D call. Germline CDR1 is MNHEY and CDR2 is SVGAGI. The CDR3 length is 14 residues.

This clonotype was seen only once. The junction departs from the called germline gene at one end, perhaps through a read error. This chain connects TRBV5-6 to TRBJ2-5, with a possible D match to TRBD2 (6 bases). The CDR3 sequence is 13 residues long. CDR1 is SGHDT, CDR2 YYEEEE, per germline. This CDR3 is CGSKWRDQETQYF. CDR3 in DNA: TGTGGCAGCAAATGGCGGGACCAAGAGACCCAGTATTTC.

In the case of this clonotype: At one end the junction does not follow the germline gene, possibly because of a read error. The chain is built from TRBV4-2 and TRBJ2-3, with a tentative D call TRBD2 (5 bases). The CDR3 spans 13 residues. Per the germline V gene, CDR1 is LGHNA and CDR2 is YNFKEQ. The CDR3 loop is CTSNQDQDSREYF. The DNA of the CDR3 is TGTACCAGCAACCAAGATCAGGACTCGAGGGAGTATTTT.

Turning to this clonotype: A junction boundary mismatches the germline segment, possibly from a read error. The gene calls are TRBV29-1 and TRBJ2-5, with D unresolved. The germline V gene encodes CDR1 SQVTM and CDR2 ANQGSEA. This CDR3 comprises 13 residues. CDR3 DNA sequence: TGCAGCGCTGAAGATCATGTTCGGAAGACCCAGTACTTC. Translated: CSAEDHVRKTQYF. Drawing the rest from reference TRBV29-1 and TRBJ2-5, the complete variable domain is SAVISQKPSRDICQRGTSLTIQCQVDSQVTMMFWYRQQPGQSLTLIATANQGSEATYESGFVIDKFPISRPNLTFSTLTVSNMSPEDSSIYLCSAEDHVRKTQYFGPGTRLLVL.

Of note for this clonotype: Sequence at one end of the junction differs from germline and may be a read error. This chain uses TRBV5-4 with TRBJ2-5; 7 nucleotides agree with TRBD1. Per germline, CDR1 SGHNT and CDR2 YYREEE (reference sequence). The CDR3 contains 14 residues. CDR3 region: CASGLVGGSVTQYF. In nucleotides, the CDR3 is TGTGCCAGCGGCTTGGTAGGGGGCAGTGTGACCCAGTACTTC.

The chain employs TRBV29-1 and TRBJ2-3, with D possibly being TRBD2 (6 bases). From germline, CDR1 is SQVTM and CDR2 ANQGSEA. CDR3 length: 11 amino acids. CDR3 amino acids: CIAGKRDTQYF. The CDR3 DNA reads as TGCATCGCGGGAAAGAGAGATACGCAGTATTTT.

Remarks on this clonotype: This may be a read error: a much more frequent sequence differs by one nucleotide. The chain employs TRBV28 and TRBJ2-1; a weak D match, TRBD2 (6 bases). Germline values: CDR1 MDHEN, CDR2 SYDVKM. The CDR3 is 16 residues long. CDR3 loop: CVSSGRAGPNSNEQFF. CDR3 DNA: TGTGTCAGCAGTGGTCGGGCGGGGCCCAACAGCAATGAGCAGTTCTTC.

With respect to this clonotype: The germline gene is not matched at one end of the junction; a read error may be the cause. V and J are TRBV6-6 and TRBJ1-2; D gene uncertain. The CDR3 runs to 14 residues. Germline loops: CDR1 MNHNY, CDR2 SVGAGI (reference sequence). This CDR3 reads CVSYAEPANYDYTF. Written as DNA, the CDR3 is TGTGTCTCCTATGCGGAGCCAGCTAACTATGACTACACCTTC.

In regard to this clonotype: This likely comes from a read error, as the CDR3 has no conserved phenylalanine or tryptophan at its end. This chain uses TRBV5-1 with TRBJ2-5; a possible D gene is TRBD2 (6 bases). The CDR3 totals 15 residues. Per germline, CDR1 SGHRS and CDR2 YFSETQ. The CDR3 protein is CANSPLGVGGETQYY. In DNA, the CDR3 is TGCGCCAACAGCCCATTGGGGGTCGGGGGAGAGACCCAGTACTAC.

As for this clonotype: The junction does not match germline at one end; this may be a read error. The V call is TRBV6-6, the J call TRBJ2-2; D may correspond to TRBD1 or TRBD2 (5 bases each). This CDR3 region has 14 residues. CDR1 is MNHNY and CDR2 is SVGAGI in the germline V gene (reference sequence). CDR3 protein: CASSYGKNTGDLFF. The CDR3 nucleotides read TGTGCCAGCAGTTACGGTAAGAACACCGGGGACCTGTTTTTT.

This clonotype was recorded once. A much larger clone sits a single nucleotide away, making a read error possible. This sequence joins TRBV7-9 and TRBJ1-1, with D uncertain. CDR3 length: 14 residues. V lost 1 base to trimming and J lost 2 bases, with 8 bases between them. Germline CDR1 and CDR2: SEHNR and FQNEAQ (reference sequence). The CDR3 sequence is CASSLGRANTEAFF. The CDR3 region has the DNA TGTGCCAGCAGCTTAGGCAGAGCAAACACTGAAGCTTTCTTT.

This chain joins TRBV2 and TRBJ2-3, with TRBD2 matching 10 bases. Germline CDR1 reads SNHLY; CDR2 reads FYNNEI. This CDR3 has 20 residues. J was trimmed by 0 bases and V by 1 base; bases with no gene match: 13. CDR3 nucleotide sequence: TGTGCCAGCAGTGAAGACAGCGGTACGAGCGGGAGGGAGAGCACAGATACGCAGTATTTT. Its protein product is CASSEDSGTSGRESTDTQYF.

This clonotype was recorded only once. A junction end diverges from the germline sequence, so it may reflect a read error. V usage is TRBV6-1 and J usage is TRBJ1-5, with D perhaps matching TRBD1 (6 bases). The CDR3 contains 16 residues. CDR1 is MNHNS, CDR2 SASEGT, per germline. This CDR3 reads CTSSPQGLTLDQPQHF. CDR3 sequence (DNA): TGTACCAGCAGTCCGCAGGGGCTGACCCTAGATCAGCCCCAACATTTT.

About this clonotype itself: A junction end diverges from the germline sequence, so it may reflect a read error. The genes are TRBV5-1 and TRBJ2-7; 7 nucleotides line up with TRBD1. CDR3 size: 15 residues. Germline CDR1 is SGHRS and CDR2 is YFSETQ. Here the CDR3 reads CASSLLRTGAYEQYF. The CDR3 DNA sequence: TGTGCCAGCAGCTTACTGAGGACAGGCGCCTACGAGCAGTACTTC.

To note about this clonotype: Possible read error: a much larger clone is one base away. J is TRBJ1-5 and V is TRBV15; unclear D gene. The CDR3 consists of 13 residues. Germline V CDR1 and CDR2: LNHNV, YYDKDF (reference sequence). The CDR3 sequence: CATSWAVNQPQDF. The DNA of the CDR3 is TGTGCCACCAGCTGGGCAGTTAATCAGCCCCAGGATTTT.

With regard to this clonotype: With a much larger clone just one base away, this may be a read error. The chain combines TRBV2 with TRBJ1-1; D may be TRBD1 (6 bases). Trimming left V 7 bases short and J 11 bases short, with 17 bases between. The germline V gene has CDR1 SNHLY and CDR2 FYNNEI. This CDR3 is built from 12 residues. Here the CDR3 DNA reads TGTGCCAGCATGGGGGCCGTACCGGATGCTTTCTTT. Residues: CASMGAVPDAFF.

With regard to this clonotype: This may arise from a read error, as a much more abundant clone is one base away. The chain carries TRBV30 and TRBJ1-6, with D unresolved. In germline, CDR1 is GTSNPN, CDR2 SVGIG (reference sequence). This CDR3 contains 14 residues. Here the CDR3 DNA reads TGTGCCTGGAGTGGTGCGGCCAATAATTCACCCCTCCTCTTT. This gives the protein CAWSGAANNSPLLF.

About this clonotype: The junction and the germline gene differ at one end; a read error may be behind it. The V call is TRBV29-1, the J call TRBJ1-5; D might be TRBD1 (6 bases). The CDR3 is made up of 13 amino acids. CDR1 and CDR2 (germline): SQVTM, ANQGSEA. The CDR3 loop reads CSVELGARQPKHF. CDR3 bases: TGCAGCGTTGAGTTGGGGGCAAGACAGCCCAAGCATTTT.

Concerning this clonotype: Here the CDR3 omits its conserved ending phenylalanine or tryptophan, so a read error is the likely source. V gene TRBV6-5 combines with J gene TRBJ2-2; 7 bases align to TRBD2. The germline V gene has CDR1 MNHEY and CDR2 SVGAGI. The CDR3 runs 14 residues. The CDR3 reads CVSSPGGGGGELFS. The CDR3 nucleotides are TGTGTCAGCAGCCCCGGCGGCGGGGGCGGGGAGCTGTTTTCT.

As for this clonotype: Because it lacks the conserved phenylalanine or tryptophan at the end, this CDR3 is likely a read error. This chain connects TRBV4-2 to TRBJ2-7; no clear D gene. Per germline, CDR1 LGHNA and CDR2 YNFKEQ. Trimming stripped 0 bases from V and 7 bases from J, with 13 bases between. The CDR3 length is 14 residues. The chain's CDR3 is CASSQDNTGREQYI. CDR3 nucleotide sequence: TGTGCCAGCAGCCAAGATAATACCGGCAGGGAGCAGTACATC.

A note on this clonotype: The conserved phenylalanine or tryptophan is not found at the CDR3 terminus, so this likely reflects a read error. The DNA is omitted, as the CDR3 cannot be located on it reliably, and the CDR3 follows TCRdb's listing. The rearrangement links TRBV5-1 to TRBJ1-1. The CDR3 is 15 amino acids in total, end residues counted. Germline V CDR1 and CDR2: SGHRS, YFSETQ. This CDR3 reads CASSSAGRGSTEALS.

In this sample, this clonotype turned up once. A junction boundary mismatches the germline segment, possibly from a read error. The chain joins TRBV6-5 to TRBJ1-4; D is uncertain. The germline V gene encodes CDR1 MNHEY and CDR2 SVGAGI. There are 15 residues in the CDR3. The CDR3 nucleotides are TGTGTCAGTAGTTACGGTGACGGAGGCTATGAAAAACTGTTGTTT. Amino acid sequence: CVSSYGDGGYEKLLF.

CDR3 amino acids: CARCLGISNNEQFF. The DNA of the CDR3 is TGTGCCAGGTGCTTAGGCATCTCGAACAATGAGCAGTTCTTC. The chain recombines TRBV11-3 with TRBJ2-1; D unclear. CDR1 and CDR2 from the germline V gene are SGHNT and YENEEA. There are 14 residues in the CDR3. Between the trimmed V and J ends, which lost 9 bases and 5 bases, there was a span of 17 bases.

This chain connects TRBV19 to TRBJ2-5, with a tentative D call TRBD1 (6 bases). Germline assignment: CDR1 LNHDA and CDR2 SQIVND (reference sequence). The V gene lost 10 bases and the J gene lost 5 bases, with 14 bases spanning the gap. This CDR3 region has 12 residues. The CDR3 bases are TGTGCCAATAGACAGGCTGGGGAGACCCAGTACTTC. Protein sequence: CANRQAGETQYF.

As for this clonotype: Sequence at one end of the junction differs from germline and may be a read error. The chain links TRBV6-1 to TRBJ2-6; the D gene is possibly TRBD1 (5 bases). This CDR3 is built from 16 residues. Germline-derived CDR1 and CDR2 are MNHNS and SASEGT. CDR3 sequence: CASTEQVLAGANVLTF. The CDR3 nucleotides read TGTGCCAGCACCGAACAGGTGTTAGCTGGAGCCAACGTCCTGACTTTC.

To note about this clonotype: The final CDR3 position lacks the conserved phenylalanine or tryptophan, pointing to a likely read error. The CDR3 DNA sequence: TGTGCCAGCACCACCTCGGCGGTAGCCAGAAACATTCAGTACTTA. It codes for CASTTSAVARNIQYL. The chain joins TRBV11-2 to TRBJ2-4; D is undetermined. Germline V gene sequence: CDR1 SGHAT, CDR2 FQNNGV. The CDR3 consists of 15 residues.

This clonotype turned up a few times. One end of the junction does not line up with germline, which may come from a read error. The chain carries TRBV6-5 and TRBJ2-5; TRBD1 or TRBD2 may be the D gene (5 bases each). From germline, CDR1 is MNHEY and CDR2 SVGAGI. CDR3 length: 15 residues. Here the CDR3 reads CASSGIGAGEESQYF. Here the CDR3 DNA reads TGTGCCAGCAGCGGGATAGGGGCAGGTGAAGAGTCCCAGTACTTC.

Turning to this clonotype: The junction shows a germline mismatch at one end, possibly a read error. The chain couples TRBV11-3 to TRBJ2-1; D is undetermined. In germline, CDR1 is SGHNT, CDR2 YENEEA. The CDR3 loop spans 14 amino acids. The CDR3 loop is CARSLGVSCNEQFF. DNA of the CDR3: TGTGCCAGGAGCTTAGGCGTCTCGTGCAATGAGCAGTTCTTC. The entire variable domain, with the rest obtained from reference TRBV11-3 and TRBJ2-1, is as follows: EAGVVQSPRYKIIEKKQPVAFWCNPISGHNTLYWYLQNLGQGPELLIRYENEEAVDDSQLPKDRFSAERLKGVDSTLKIQPAELGDSAVYLCARSLGVSCNEQFFGPGTRLTVL.